This entry concerns a single TCR beta chain. As processed by the authors: Amplification of reference gene primers provided the estimated nucleated cell counts. Profiled with immunoSEQ multiplex PCR; TCRdb holds only in-frame clones, not every one. V, J and clone size are those of that table, while D and trimming were read from the DNA. The data contain about 260,000 clones, approximately 91% of them seen just once; the ten biggest clones take up roughly 12%. This sample was taken from a study of blood T cell repertoires in COVID-19. Overall study: Some COVID-19 samples were acute and others convalescent; all came from the United States, Italy and Spain. PBMCs, B-cell-depleted T cells, or T cells provided the cDNA or gDNA that made up the material.

J lost 7 bases, V lost 4 bases, and 6 bases had no gene match. The V gene's germline CDR1 is MNHNY and CDR2 SVGAGI (reference sequence). There are 15 residues in the CDR3. Followed over time, Seattle patients had been enrolled while infection was active. The clonotype comes from a woman aged 25 to 45 with COVID-19, enrolled during active disease. This sequence joins TRBV6-6 and TRBJ1-5, with 11 bases fitting TRBD1. The sequenced material came from peripheral blood. The DNA for the CDR3 is TGTGCCAGCAGTTCCGGACAGGGGGCAGGCCAGCCCCAGCATTTT. Residues: CASSSGQGAGQPQHF.